A selection of T cell receptor beta chains follows, all from one sample in a study of CD8+ T cells in alopecia areata. TCRdb keeps only in-frame clones here, not all; method: immunoSEQ multiplex PCR. The sample gives around 120,000 clones, around 45% of which show up once; roughly a tenth is in the top ten. Sequencing used NKG2D-low CD8+ T cells sorted from blood. Receptor source: a human donor with alopecia areata. CDR3s include the opening cysteine and the closing phenylalanine or tryptophan. The D gene is left open where the match is weak. Clone size, where shown, is once, few, many, or a class for clones that have expanded.

TRBJ2-7 TRBV27 NA NA TGTGCCAGCGGAGCCGGAAGGGAGCAGTACTTC CASGAGREQYF
TRBJ1-5 TRBV29-1 NA NA TGCAGCGTCCCCGGCGACCCTTATAGCAATCAGCCCCAGCATTTT CSVPGDPYSNQPQHF
TRBJ2-7 TRBV5-1 NA NA TGCGCCAGCATGCTAGCCCCAGAGTCCTACGAGCAGTACTTC CASMLAPESYEQYF
TRBJ1-2 TRBV5-4 NA NA TGTGCCAGCAGCTTGGTAGGACCTGGCTACACCTTC CASSLVGPGYTF
TRBJ2-7 TRBV30 NA NA TGTGCCTGCCATGAGGACAGCTACGAGCAGTACTTC CACHEDSYEQYF
TRBJ2-1 TRBV29-1 TRBD1 few TGCAGCGTTGAGGGGACAGGGGGCTACAATGAGCAGTTCTTC CSVEGTGGYNEQFF
TRBJ1-4 TRBV5-4 NA few TGTGCCAGCAGCTTGGATTATGATGAAAAACTGTTTTTT CASSLDYDEKLFF
TRBJ2-7 TRBV2 NA NA TGTGCCAGCAGTGGACAGTCCTACGAGCAGTACTTC CASSGQSYEQYF
TRBJ2-1 TRBV7-8 TRBD2 few TGTGCCAGCAGCCTAGCGGGGGGCGAGAGGAATGAGCAGTTCTTC CASSLAGGERNEQFF
TRBJ2-7 TRBV27 NA once TGTGCCAGCAGCTTTGACAGGGAGGGGTACGAGCAGTACTTC CASSFDREGYEQYF
TRBJ2-7 TRBV29-1 NA few TGCAGCGTTGAGGGTACAGCCTACGAGCAGTACTTC CSVEGTAYEQYF
TRBJ2-7 TRBV7-9 TRBD1 few TGTGCCAGCAGCTTAGAGGGGACAGGTACCTACGAGCAGTACTTC CASSLEGTGTYEQYF
TRBJ1-4 TRBV30 NA NA TGTGCCTGGACCTTACGGGGCCCTTTTAATGAAAAACTGTTTTTT CAWTLRGPFNEKLFF
TRBJ2-4 TRBV5-5 TRBD1 NA TGTGCCAGCAGCTTATCAGGGGGCGCTGACATTCAGTACTTC CASSLSGGADIQYF
TRBJ1-1 TRBV30 NA NA TGTGCCTGGAGTGTTAGGAACACTGAAGCTTTCTTT CAWSVRNTEAFF
TRBJ2-3 TRBV7-9 NA NA TGTGCCAGCACGGTGGTCGGCCCAGATACGCAGTATTTT CASTVVGPDTQYF